Listed here are 25 T cell receptor beta chains from one sample, sequenced in a study of technical replicates of blood from a few donors. Here immunoSEQ multiplex PCR was the method, and the copy in TCRdb shows in-frame clones only, minus some. Of 14,000 or so clones detected, around 82% appear once; the ten largest clones hold roughly a tenth. Sequenced sample: PBMCs. The receptors derive from a human donor in good health.

This clone occurred once. This chain links TRBV7-9 with TRBJ2-3, with TRBD1 as a possible D gene (5 bases). Germline lookup yields CDR1 SEHNR and CDR2 FQNEAQ (reference sequence). The V gene lost 2 bases and the J gene lost 6 bases, with 9 bases spanning the gap. The CDR3 length is 13 residues. This CDR3 reads CASSLTQGDTQYF. The CDR3 nucleotides read TGTGCCAGCAGCTTAACGCAGGGTGATACGCAGTATTTT.

The chain combines TRBV5-1 with TRBJ2-2, with 10 bases matching TRBD1. The CDR3 runs 17 residues. Germline lookup yields CDR1 SGHRS and CDR2 YFSETQ. V shed 0 bases and J 1 base; nucleotides not matched to a gene: 3. CDR3 sequence: CASSLARDRGNTGELFF. The CDR3 DNA follows: TGCGCCAGCAGCTTGGCCAGGGACAGGGGGAACACCGGGGAGCTGTTTTTT.

J is TRBJ2-5 and V is TRBV5-1; tentatively, D is TRBD2 (5 bases). Trimming pared 4 bases from V and 3 bases from J, leaving 13 bases between. Looked up from germline, CDR1 is SGHRS and CDR2 is YFSETQ. This CDR3 is built from 14 residues. In nucleotides, the CDR3 is TGCGCCAGCAGCCTAAGCCGGGGAAAAGAGACCCAGTACTTC. Residues: CASSLSRGKETQYF.

This chain uses TRBV6-1 with TRBJ2-5; 8 positions agree with TRBD1. CDR1 and CDR2 from the germline V gene are MNHNS and SASEGT. The ends lost 7 bases at V and 5 bases at J; junction bases unmatched: 6. The CDR3 sequence is 13 residues long. The CDR3 DNA sequence: TGTGCCAGCACTCGGAGGACAGGGGAGACCCAGTACTTC. It is translated as CASTRRTGETQYF.

V usage is TRBV6-1 and J usage is TRBJ2-3, with unresolved D. CDR1 MNHNS and CDR2 SASEGT come from the germline V gene. With 4 bases removed from V and 2 bases from J, the gap between germline ends came to 7 bases. The CDR3 extends over 13 amino acids. CDR3 nucleotides: TGTGCCAGCAGTGGAGATTACACAGATACGCAGTATTTT. Its protein is CASSGDYTDTQYF.

The rearrangement joins TRBV9 to TRBJ2-3; TRBD2 matches 14 bases. Germline lookup yields CDR1 SGDLS and CDR2 YYNGEE. The J segment lost 5 bases and the V segment lost 4 bases, leaving 9 bases of the junction unmatched. This CDR3 is 17 amino acids long. The CDR3 sequence: CASSMGLAGALGDTQYF. The CDR3 DNA is TGTGCCAGCAGCATGGGACTAGCGGGAGCCCTCGGAGATACGCAGTATTTT.

This sequence joins TRBV7-3 and TRBJ1-1, with D uncertain. The CDR3 loop spans 15 amino acids. Trimming took 3 bases from V and 1 from J, leaving 12 bases between them. Germline CDR1 is SGHTA and CDR2 is FQGTGA. Here the CDR3 DNA reads TGTGCCAGCAGCTTGGAAGCGGCGGGGAACACTGAAGCTTTCTTT. Translated, it gives CASSLEAAGNTEAFF.

The gene calls are TRBV4-1 and TRBJ2-1; D is unclear. The CDR3 is made up of 15 amino acids. The V end lost 0 bases, the J end lost 0 bases, and 6 bases lay between the germline ends. Germline CDR1 reads MGHRA; CDR2 reads YSYEKL. CDR3 bases: TGCGCCAGCAGCCAAGAGGGCTACTCCTACAATGAGCAGTTCTTC. Encoded protein: CASSQEGYSYNEQFF.

This chain connects TRBV6-5 to TRBJ1-1; weak D call: TRBD1 (6 bases). V dropped 4 bases and J dropped 3 bases, with 15 bases sitting between them. Germline V gene lookup returns CDR1 MNHEY and CDR2 SVGAGI. CDR3 size: 15 residues. As DNA, the CDR3 is TGTGCCAGCAGTTCTCAAGGGGGATGGGACACTGAAGCTTTCTTT. This encodes CASSSQGGWDTEAFF.

The chain joins TRBV7-9 to TRBJ2-1; tentative D call: TRBD1 (6 bases). The CDR3 sequence is 16 residues long. Trimming left V 1 base short and J 0 bases short, with 10 bases between. The germline CDR1 and CDR2 sequences are SEHNR and FQNEAQ (reference sequence). CDR3 in amino acids: CASSLEVTGSYNEQFF. CDR3 sequence (DNA): TGTGCCAGCAGCTTAGAAGTGACAGGCTCCTACAATGAGCAGTTCTTC.

The V and J genes are TRBV14 and TRBJ2-2; tentatively, D is TRBD1 (5 bases). Germline V gene data show CDR1 as SGHDN and CDR2 as FVKESK. This CDR3 contains 14 residues. The V gene lost 3 bases and the J gene lost 6 bases, with 11 bases spanning the gap. Here the CDR3 reads CASSHQRRAGELFF. CDR3 sequence (DNA): TGTGCCAGCAGCCACCAACGCAGGGCCGGGGAGCTGTTTTTT.

The chain employs TRBV30 and TRBJ1-5; 8 nucleotides match TRBD1. Germline trimming cut 3 bases from V and 5 bases from J; bases unmatched to any gene: 3. From germline, CDR1 is GTSNPN and CDR2 SVGIG (reference sequence). This CDR3 is built from 13 residues. CDR3 protein: CAWSGTGDQPQHF. The CDR3 bases are TGTGCCTGGAGCGGGACAGGTGATCAGCCCCAGCATTTT.

This clone was counted a few times. Mismatch with germline at one junction end may stem from a read error. The chain carries TRBV27 and TRBJ1-5, with D unclear. The germline V gene encodes CDR1 MNHEY and CDR2 SMNVEV (reference sequence). This CDR3 has 12 residues. CDR3 amino acids: CASSPHNRPQHF. In DNA, the CDR3 is TGTGCCAGCAGTCCCCACAATCGGCCCCAGCATTTT.

The gene calls are TRBV19 and TRBJ1-5; D not resolved. Germline-derived CDR1 and CDR2 are LNHDA and SQIVND (reference sequence). V lost 7 bases and J lost 0, with 10 bases in between. The CDR3 has 14 amino acids. CDR3 in amino acids: CASTPSNSNQPQHF. The CDR3 region has the DNA TGTGCCAGTACCCCCAGTAATAGCAATCAGCCCCAGCATTTT.

The count of this clone is one. The J gene is TRBJ2-3, the V gene TRBV4-2; no clear D. The CDR3 runs 13 residues. V shed 1 base and J shed 6 bases, with 8 bases lying between them. Looked up from germline, CDR1 is LGHNA and CDR2 is YNFKEQ. The CDR3 coding sequence is TGTGCCAGCAGCCAAGGACTCTATGATACGCAGTATTTT. Translating gives CASSQGLYDTQYF.

This chain uses TRBV2 with TRBJ2-5, with 7 bases matching TRBD1. The CDR3 totals 15 residues. Trimming at V came to 7 bases and at J to 5 bases, leaving 13 bases not matched to a gene. The germline CDR1 and CDR2 sequences are SNHLY and FYNNEI. CDR3 bases: TGTGCCAGCATTTTAGACAGGGCCACAGGGGAGACCCAGTACTTC. Encoded protein: CASILDRATGETQYF. Variable domain in full (rest from reference TRBV2 and TRBJ2-5): EPEVTQTPSHQVTQMGQEVILRCVPISNHLYFYWYRQILGQKVEFLVSFYNNEISEKSEIFDDQFSVERPDGSNFTLKIRSTKLEDSAMYFCASILDRATGETQYFGPGTRLLVL.

V usage is TRBV27 and J usage is TRBJ1-5; 7 bases match TRBD1. CDR3 length: 14 residues. Trimming removed 5 bases from V and 4 bases from J; junction bases left unmatched: 5. In germline, CDR1 is MNHEY, CDR2 SMNVEV (reference sequence). CDR3 sequence reads: CASSQQGWNQPQHF. CDR3 nucleotides: TGTGCCAGCAGTCAACAGGGGTGGAATCAGCCCCAGCATTTT.

J is TRBJ2-3 and V is TRBV4-2, with 10 bases aligning to TRBD2. The CDR3 is 15 amino acids. V was clipped by 4 bases and J by 1 base; unmatched bases: 2. Germline V gives CDR1 LGHNA, CDR2 YNFKEQ. CDR3 region: CASSPGLAGTDTQYF. As DNA, the CDR3 is TGTGCCAGCAGCCCTGGACTAGCGGGCACAGATACGCAGTATTTT.

V is TRBV28 and J is TRBJ2-5; 9 nucleotides align to TRBD2. The CDR3 spans 15 residues. CDR1 is MDHEN, CDR2 SYDVKM, per germline. V was pared by 6 bases and J by 2 bases, with 7 bases of the junction left unmatched. The CDR3 loop reads CASRGSTSGQETQYF. The CDR3 nucleotides read TGTGCCAGCAGGGGTTCGACTAGCGGACAAGAGACCCAGTACTTC.

The gene calls are TRBV6-5 and TRBJ2-1, with 10 positions matching TRBD2. V trimming: 8 bases; J trimming: 8 bases; junction bases outside the gene matches: 12. CDR1 MNHEY and CDR2 SVGAGI come from the germline V gene. This CDR3 comprises 15 residues. CDR3 nucleotides: TGTGCCAGCGGCCGCACGAGCGGGAGGGAAGATGAGCAGTTCTTC. Translating gives CASGRTSGREDEQFF.

V usage is TRBV30 and J usage is TRBJ1-5; D gene uncertain. The CDR3 length is 17 residues. Germline CDR1 and CDR2: GTSNPN and SVGIG (reference sequence). The ends were cut back, 0 bases at V and 3 bases at J, with 18 bases in the middle. The CDR3 DNA reads TGTGCCTGGAGTGTTGGTTACAACCTAGAGGACAATCAGCCCCAGCATTTT. Translation gives CAWSVGYNLEDNQPQHF.

The rearrangement links TRBV7-9 to TRBJ2-5, with D possibly being TRBD1 (8 bases). The CDR3 is made up of 16 amino acids. Per germline, CDR1 SEHNR and CDR2 FQNEAQ (reference sequence). The V end lost 2 bases, the J end lost 5 bases, and 18 bases lay between the germline ends. The CDR3 DNA reads as TGTGCCAGCAGCTTAACGCGGACAGGGAGGGGGGAGACCCAGTACTTC. It encodes CASSLTRTGRGETQYF.

The CDR3 bases are TGTGCCAGCAGGCCTTCCGGGACAGACCGATATGGCTACACCTTC. It specifies CASRPSGTDRYGYTF. J is TRBJ1-2 and V is TRBV6-5; 7 bases agree with TRBD1. The CDR3 runs 15 residues. J was trimmed by 5 bases and V by 6 bases; bases with no gene match: 12. In germline, CDR1 is MNHEY, CDR2 SVGAGI.

This clone was observed a single time. The J gene is TRBJ2-7, the V gene TRBV5-1; D remains unclear. The CDR3 contains 13 residues. Trimming pared 0 bases from V and 4 bases from J, leaving 8 bases between. The germline CDR1 and CDR2 sequences are SGHRS and YFSETQ. As DNA, the CDR3 is TGCGCCAGCAGCTTGGTGGGCGAATACGAGCAGTACTTC. It codes for CASSLVGEYEQYF. Looking up the rest from reference TRBV5-1 and TRBJ2-7 gives the full variable domain: KAGVTQTPRYLIKTRGQQVTLSCSPISGHRSVSWYQQTPGQGLQFLFEYFSETQRNKGNFPGRFSGRQFSNSRSEMNVSTLELGDSALYLCASSLVGEYEQYFGPGTRLTVT.

The rearrangement links TRBV29-1 to TRBJ2-2; possible D gene TRBD2, 6 bases. The CDR3 has 14 residues. CDR1 is SQVTM, CDR2 ANQGSEA, per germline. The V end lost 3 bases, the J end lost 2 bases, and 10 bases lay between the germline ends. The CDR3 bases are TGCAGCGTTGATGGCGGGATCAACACCGGGGAGCTGTTTTTT. It translates to CSVDGGINTGELFF.